This note documents a single T cell receptor (beta chain) sequence. The sample originates from a study of blood T cell repertoires in COVID-19. In the study overall: Samples taken during acute and convalescent COVID-19 were collected in the United States, Italy and Spain. From T cells, B-cell-depleted T cells, or PBMCs came the material, which was cDNA or gDNA.

The V gene end was trimmed by 3 bases and the J gene end by 3 bases; junction bases not matched to a gene: 4. The germline V gene has CDR1 KGHSH and CDR2 LQKENI. This CDR3 region has 15 residues. Sequenced by immunoSEQ multiplex PCR; TCRdb stores in-frame clones only, minus some. The table lists tens of thousands of clones, 89% of them singletons. The chain has TRBV18 and TRBJ2-2; 7 nucleotides agree with TRBD1. The sample consisted of peripheral blood. This TCR was recovered from an older man with acute or convalescent COVID-19. The CDR3 here is CASSPGQGDTGELFF. Written as DNA, the CDR3 is TGTGCCAGCTCACCGGGCCAGGGGGACACCGGGGAGCTGTTTTTT.